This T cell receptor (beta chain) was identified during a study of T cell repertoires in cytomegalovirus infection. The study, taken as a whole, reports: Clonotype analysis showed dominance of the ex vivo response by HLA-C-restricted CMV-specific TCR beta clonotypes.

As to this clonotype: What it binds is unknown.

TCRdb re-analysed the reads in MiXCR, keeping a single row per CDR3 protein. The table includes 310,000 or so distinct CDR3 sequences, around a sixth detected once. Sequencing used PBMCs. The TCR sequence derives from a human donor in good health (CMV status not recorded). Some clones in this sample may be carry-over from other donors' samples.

The CDR3 DNA reads as TGTGCCATCAGTGAACCTCGACAGGGGTCGGTTGAAAAACTGTTTTTT. As protein: CAISEPRQGSVEKLFF. The gene calls are TRBV10-3 and TRBJ1-4; 8 nucleotides match TRBD1. In germline, CDR1 is ENHRY, CDR2 SYGVKD. The CDR3 is made up of 16 amino acids. The V and J ends lost 3 bases and 7 bases, in that order; junction bases with no gene match: 10.